This TCR beta chain was captured in a study of blood T cell repertoires in COVID-19. Study as a whole: The samples span acute and convalescent COVID-19 from the United States, Italy and Spain.

Under the authors' procedure: Reference gene primer amplification gave estimated nucleated cell counts. Data came from immunoSEQ multiplex PCR; TCRdb stores just in-frame clones and leaves some out. V and J calls and clone size are copied from that table; D and trimming were computed from the DNA. Of some 110,000 clones in the sample, 70% to 90% are singletons; the top ten hold roughly 5.3%. This clone came up once. Germline V lookup: CDR1 ENHRY, CDR2 SYGVKD. Trimming left V 5 bases short and J 5 bases short, with 9 bases between. The CDR3 totals 13 residues. V and J are TRBV10-3 and TRBJ2-2; TRBD1 might be the D (6 bases). The clonotype originates from a human donor in a cohort sampled during active COVID-19. Sample: peripheral blood. The CDR3, as DNA: TGTGCCATCAGTTTTACAGGGACCGGGGAGCTGTTTTTT. Translation gives CAISFTGTGELFF.